Following are 29 T cell receptor beta chains from one sample sequenced in a study of blood T cell repertoires in COVID-19 (dated by TCRdb to 2018 to 2020). The library was obtained by the immunoSEQ multiplex PCR assay. What TCRdb holds here is the immuneACCESS table cut down to in-frame rearrangements. Part of the clones is not present; checked against another copy, under half of the missing clones reflect an unresolved V gene, and the others are unexplained. Recorded for this sample are roughly 200,000 clones; more than 80% of them occurred a single time. 11% of the sample lies in the top ten. Input material: peripheral blood. Receptors were obtained from a woman in her thirties or forties with COVID-19, enrolled during active disease.

The gene calls are TRBV6-5 and TRBJ1-1; D remains ambiguous. The CDR3 consists of 13 residues. The germline V and J ends were trimmed by 6 bases and 1 base, with 9 bases remaining between them. Germline assignment: CDR1 MNHEY and CDR2 SVGAGI. CDR3: CASSDPGNTEAFF. CDR3 DNA: TGTGCCAGCAGCGATCCGGGGAACACTGAAGCTTTCTTT.

V usage is TRBV2 and J usage is TRBJ2-7, with 7 bases aligning to TRBD1. CDR3 length: 13 residues. V dropped 6 bases and J dropped 1; count of bases not matched to a gene: 3. Germline assignment: CDR1 SNHLY and CDR2 FYNNEI. Written as DNA, the CDR3 is TGTGCCAGCAGCCTGGGACAGTCCTACGAGCAGTACGTC. It specifies CASSLGQSYEQYV.

The CDR3 sequence is CASSFASSGRGTDTQYF. CDR3 in DNA: TGTGCCAGCAGCTTTGCCTCTAGCGGGAGGGGTACAGATACGCAGTATTTT. This rearrangement joins TRBV7-2 to TRBJ2-3; 12 bases map to TRBD2. J was trimmed by 3 bases and V by 3 bases; bases with no gene match: 7. The CDR3 consists of 17 residues. Germline-derived CDR1 and CDR2 are SGHTA and FQGNSA.

V and J are TRBV7-6 and TRBJ2-3, with 7 bases matching TRBD2. This CDR3 contains 15 residues. Trimming removed 1 base from V and 3 bases from J; junction bases left unmatched: 4. CDR1 and CDR2 from the germline V gene are SGHVS and FNYEAQ. The DNA of the CDR3 is TGTGCCAGCAGCTTAGATGGCGGGGGAACAGATACGCAGTATTTT. This codes for CASSLDGGGTDTQYF.

This clone has a handful of counts. The rearrangement links TRBV5-8 to TRBJ1-1; D not resolved. V was shortened by 0 bases and J by 5 bases, with 11 bases between the two germline ends. From germline, CDR1 is SGHTS and CDR2 YDEGEE. CDR3 length: 14 residues. The CDR3 DNA is TGTGCCAGCAGCTTGGCCCCGGGATGGACTGAAGCTTTCTTT. Translation: CASSLAPGWTEAFF.

This sequence joins TRBV9 and TRBJ1-6; D might be TRBD1 (5 bases). This CDR3 spans 14 amino acids. V was pared by 4 bases and J by 6 bases, with 11 bases between. Germline-derived CDR1 and CDR2 are SGDLS and YYNGEE. CDR3 sequence: CASSTDSFNSPLHF. CDR3 sequence (DNA): TGTGCCAGCAGCACCGACAGCTTTAATTCACCCCTCCACTTT.

The J gene is TRBJ1-2, the V gene TRBV3-1 (or the pseudogene TRBV3-2); D unresolved. The CDR3 contains 12 residues. Germline CDR1 LGHDT, CDR2 YNNKEL (reference sequence). Between the trimmed V and J ends, which lost 3 bases and 1 base, there was a span of 3 bases. The CDR3 bases are TGTGCCAGCAGCCAGTATAACTATGGCTACACCTTC. It specifies CASSQYNYGYTF.

The chain links TRBV3-1 (or the pseudogene TRBV3-2) to TRBJ1-6; TRBD1 agrees at 9 bases. Germline V lookup: CDR1 LGHDT, CDR2 YNNKEL (reference sequence). The J segment lost 14 bases and the V segment lost 4 bases, leaving 9 bases of the junction unmatched. The CDR3 sequence is 14 residues long. The CDR3 DNA follows: TGTGCCAGCAGCCCTACAGGGGGCGCGGGGACCCTCCACTTT. It is translated as CASSPTGGAGTLHF.

V and J are TRBV11-2 and TRBJ2-3; tentative D call: TRBD2 (6 bases). The germline V gene has CDR1 SGHAT and CDR2 FQNNGV. Deletions cut 1 base from V and 0 bases from J, with 8 bases between. The CDR3 extends over 15 amino acids. The CDR3 nucleotides are TGTGCCAGCAGCTTAGGGACTATTAGCACAGATACGCAGTATTTT. Encoded protein: CASSLGTISTDTQYF.

The chain combines TRBV19 with TRBJ1-5, with D maybe TRBD1 (5 bases). The CDR3 extends over 13 amino acids. The V gene's germline CDR1 is LNHDA and CDR2 SQIVND (reference sequence). V dropped 7 bases and J dropped 1 base, with 8 bases sitting between them. The CDR3 DNA is TGTGCCAGTACTGACAGCAGCAATCAGCCCCAGCATTTT. Encoded protein: CASTDSSNQPQHF.

The V gene is TRBV10-1, the J gene TRBJ1-5; TRBD1 is a possible D gene (6 bases). Germline assignment: CDR1 WNHNN and CDR2 SYGVQD (reference sequence). The V and J ends lost 8 bases and 0 bases respectively, with 23 bases between them. This CDR3 is built from 18 residues. The CDR3 region has the DNA TGCGCCAGCCCTCAGGGGCCCCTCCCCCGGCATAGCAATCAGCCCCAGCATTTT. Amino acids: CASPQGPLPRHSNQPQHF.

This clone was detected once. The CDR3: CASSPGGTYYEQYF. The CDR3 region has the DNA TGTGCCAGCTCTCCCGGCGGGACTTATTACGAGCAGTACTTC. V gene TRBV18 combines with J gene TRBJ2-7; a possible D gene is TRBD2 (6 bases). Deletions cut 6 bases from V and 4 bases from J, with 16 bases between. The CDR3 consists of 14 residues. CDR1 KGHSH and CDR2 LQKENI come from the germline V gene. The full variable domain, rest sourced from reference TRBV18 and TRBJ2-7, is NAGVMQNPRHLVRRRGQEARLRCSPMKGHSHVYWYRQLPEEGLKFMVYLQKENIIDESGMPKERFSAEFPKEGPSILRIQQVVRGDSAAYFCASSPGGTYYEQYFGPGTRLTVT.

This clone occurred once. The chain joins TRBV29-1 to TRBJ2-1, with TRBD2 matching 9 bases. Germline CDR1 is SQVTM and CDR2 is ANQGSEA. The CDR3 extends over 14 amino acids. Losses at the gene ends were 2 bases for V and 15 bases for J; bases not matched to a gene: 14. This CDR3 is CSVEPLAGLGESFF. As DNA, the CDR3 is TGCAGCGTTGAACCCCTAGCGGGGCTAGGGGAGTCGTTCTTC.

The J gene is TRBJ2-2, the V gene TRBV5-1; 8 bases align to TRBD1. CDR3 size: 15 residues. Trimming took 5 bases from V and 5 from J; bases not matched to a gene: 8. CDR1 SGHRS and CDR2 YFSETQ come from the germline V gene. The chain's CDR3 is CASRLLTGVTGELFF. In DNA form, the CDR3 reads TGCGCCAGCAGACTATTGACAGGGGTGACCGGGGAGCTGTTTTTT.

This rearrangement joins TRBV29-1 to TRBJ1-1; D may be TRBD1 (5 bases). Germline CDR1 reads SQVTM; CDR2 reads ANQGSEA. The CDR3 totals 16 residues. Trimming pared 1 base from V and 5 bases from J, leaving 20 bases between. For the CDR3, the DNA is TGCAGCGTTGAAGTCGGAAGGGGTAGTAGGATTACTGAAGCTTTCTTT. Encoded protein: CSVEVGRGSRITEAFF.

The rearrangement joins TRBV2 to TRBJ2-5, with D uncertain. V was trimmed by 8 bases and J by 2 bases, leaving 15 bases between them. This CDR3 spans 14 amino acids. CDR1 is SNHLY and CDR2 is FYNNEI in the germline V gene. For the CDR3, the DNA is TGTGCCAGCGTACAGTCTACCCGGCAAGAGACCCAGTACTTC. Residues: CASVQSTRQETQYF.

J is TRBJ2-1 and V is TRBV15; TRBD1 is a possible D gene (5 bases). The CDR3 is made up of 13 amino acids. The ends were cut back, 1 base at V and 4 bases at J, with 5 bases in the middle. CDR1 and CDR2 from the germline V gene are LNHNV and YYDKDF (reference sequence). As DNA, the CDR3 is TGTGCCACCAGCAGAGGACAGTACAATGAGCAGTTCTTC. Amino acids: CATSRGQYNEQFF.

The rearrangement uses TRBV19 and TRBJ2-1; 10 nucleotides match TRBD1. J was trimmed by 1 base and V by 10 bases; bases with no gene match: 1. The CDR3 contains 13 residues. Germline V CDR1 and CDR2: LNHDA, SQIVND (reference sequence). CDR3 DNA sequence: TGTGCCACGGGACAGGGGTCCTACAATGAGCAGTTCTTC. This gives the protein CATGQGSYNEQFF. Supplemented by reference TRBV19 and TRBJ2-1, the full variable domain reads DGGITQSPKYLFRKEGQNVTLSCEQNLNHDAMYWYRQDPGQGLRLIYYSQIVNDFQKGDIAEGYSVSREKKESFPLTVTSAQKNPTAFYLCATGQGSYNEQFFGPGTRLTVL.

V and J are TRBV28 and TRBJ2-6; 11 bases are shared with TRBD1. Germline CDR1 is MDHEN and CDR2 is SYDVKM. The J segment lost 3 bases and the V segment lost 6 bases, leaving 16 bases of the junction unmatched. This CDR3 has 20 residues. The CDR3 DNA reads TGTGCCAGCAGCCGATACTCAGTAGGACAGGGGGCTCGTGGGGCCAACGTCCTGACTTTC. The encoded protein is CASSRYSVGQGARGANVLTF. Full variable domain (outside the CDR3, taken from reference TRBV28 and TRBJ2-6): DVKVTQSSRYLVKRTGEKVFLECVQDMDHENMFWYRQDPGLGLRLIYFSYDVKMKEKGDIPEGYSVSREKKERFSLILESASTNQTSMYLCASSRYSVGQGARGANVLTFGAGSRLTVL.

This chain joins TRBV2 and TRBJ1-6; possible D gene TRBD1, 6 bases. Germline CDR1 is SNHLY and CDR2 is FYNNEI. The CDR3 totals 14 residues. V lost 10 bases to trimming and J lost 12 bases, with 22 bases between them. CDR3 nucleotide sequence: TGTGCCATACGTTCAGGGGCTTCTCATGGACCCCTCCACTTT. Protein product: CAIRSGASHGPLHF. The whole variable domain, remainder taken from reference TRBV2 and TRBJ1-6, is EPEVTQTPSHQVTQMGQEVILRCVPISNHLYFYWYRQILGQKVEFLVSFYNNEISEKSEIFDDQFSVERPDGSNFTLKIRSTKLEDSAMYFCAIRSGASHGPLHFGNGTRLTVT.

V and J are TRBV7-6 and TRBJ2-5, with 10 bases aligning to TRBD2. After removal of 0 bases from V and 4 bases from J, the junction contained 11 bases not matched to a gene. CDR3 length: 18 residues. Germline V lookup: CDR1 SGHVS, CDR2 FNYEAQ. This chain's CDR3 is CASSLASLAGASRETQYF. The CDR3 nucleotides are TGTGCCAGCAGCTTAGCGTCCCTAGCGGGAGCTTCGCGAGAGACCCAGTACTTC.

The chain couples TRBV9 to TRBJ1-2, with D possibly TRBD1 on 5 matching bases. V lost 0 bases and J lost 3, with 6 bases in between. The CDR3 length is 13 residues. Looked up from germline, CDR1 is SGDLS and CDR2 is YYNGEE. The chain's CDR3 is CASSVGQYYGYTF. The CDR3 DNA sequence: TGTGCCAGCAGCGTAGGACAGTACTATGGCTACACCTTC.

Of note for this clone: One junction end disagrees with the germline gene, perhaps due to a read error. V is TRBV4-1 and J is TRBJ2-1, with D possibly TRBD1 on 5 matching bases. The germline V gene has CDR1 MGHRA and CDR2 YSYEKL. There are 13 residues in the CDR3. DNA of the CDR3: TGCGCCAGCAACCAATTCTCCACAGGTGAGCAGTTCTTC. Amino acids: CASNQFSTGEQFF.

The genes are TRBV11-2 and TRBJ1-4, with 11 bases fitting TRBD1. Per the germline V gene, CDR1 is SGHAT and CDR2 is FQNNGV. The CDR3 covers 16 residues. Unmatched junction bases numbered 15, after V lost 8 bases and J lost 10 bases. CDR3 residues: CASQRGGTGGFGKLFF. For the CDR3, the DNA is TGTGCCAGCCAACGGGGCGGGACAGGGGGTTTTGGAAAACTGTTTTTT.

V gene TRBV6-5 combines with J gene TRBJ1-2, with no clear D. Trimming took 2 bases from V and 4 from J, leaving 8 bases between them. The CDR3 runs to 13 residues. Germline CDR1 MNHEY, CDR2 SVGAGI. The CDR3 spells CASSYPNSYGYTF. DNA for the CDR3: TGTGCCAGCAGTTACCCTAACAGCTATGGCTACACCTTC.

The V call is TRBV7-9, the J call TRBJ2-2, with a weak D call TRBD2 (6 bases). V lost 5 bases and J 4 bases, leaving 8 bases between the germline ends. CDR3 size: 13 residues. Per germline, CDR1 SEHNR and CDR2 FQNEAQ (reference sequence). The DNA of the CDR3 is TGTGCCAGCAGCCCGGGACTCACCGGGGAGCTGTTTTTT. It codes for CASSPGLTGELFF.

The chain has TRBV10-2 and TRBJ1-4; D possibly corresponds to TRBD1 (5 bases). The CDR3 sequence is 15 residues long. With 4 bases removed from V and 3 bases from J, the gap between germline ends came to 12 bases. The germline gives CDR1 WSHSY, CDR2 SAAADI. CDR3 sequence reads: CASSVEGRANEKLFF. In DNA, the CDR3 is TGCGCCAGCAGTGTGGAGGGACGGGCTAATGAAAAACTGTTTTTT.

The genes are TRBV11-1 and TRBJ2-1; 13 bases agree with TRBD2. The CDR3 length is 15 residues. Germline V gene data show CDR1 as SGHAT and CDR2 as FQDESV (reference sequence). After removal of 0 bases from V and 7 bases from J, the junction contained 0 bases not matched to a gene. The CDR3 DNA sequence: TGTGCCAGCAGCTTAGCGACTAGCGGGGGGAATGAGCAGTTCTTC. This codes for CASSLATSGGNEQFF.

This clone was observed once. The rearrangement uses TRBV7-9 and TRBJ2-5, with TRBD2 matching 10 bases. The germline gives CDR1 SEHNR, CDR2 FQNEAQ (reference sequence). With V trimmed by 1 base and J by 0 bases, 2 bases remained unmatched. The CDR3 is 16 amino acids. The CDR3 DNA follows: TGTGCCAGCAGCTTAGGGCTAGCGGGAGACCAAGAGACCCAGTACTTC. It codes for CASSLGLAGDQETQYF.